These 19 T cell receptor beta chains came from one sample sequenced in a study of early stage breast cancer tumors. Profiled with immunoSEQ multiplex PCR; TCRdb holds only in-frame clones, not every one. The sample holds 35,000 to 45,000 clones; 65% to 75% are singletons and the top ten take roughly 6.1%. Sequencing input: blood. The receptors were sampled from a person between 55 and 69 years old with breast cancer.

This clone was observed a few times. The V call is TRBV6-6, the J call TRBJ1-1; no clear D gene. With 6 bases removed from V and 2 bases from J, the gap between germline ends came to 7 bases. Germline CDR1 reads MNHNY; CDR2 reads SVGAGI (reference sequence). The CDR3 length is 12 residues. The CDR3 coding sequence is TGTGCCAGCAGCCCGATCAACACTGAAGCTTTCTTT. Translated, it gives CASSPINTEAFF.

On this clone: A read error may produce the germline difference seen at one junction end. V usage is TRBV7-7 and J usage is TRBJ2-2; 7 nucleotides agree with TRBD2. Per germline, CDR1 SSHAT and CDR2 FNYEAQ (reference sequence). The CDR3 totals 15 residues. The CDR3 sequence: CASSLTGGMAGELFF. The DNA for the CDR3 is TGTGCTAGCAGCTTAACGGGAGGAATGGCCGGGGAGCTGTTTTTT.

The J gene is TRBJ1-5, the V gene TRBV4-1, with 8 bases fitting TRBD1. The CDR3 loop spans 14 amino acids. Germline-derived CDR1 and CDR2 are MGHRA and YSYEKL. V shed 6 bases, J shed 6 bases, and the junction held 7 bases outside the gene matches. CDR3 protein: CASSQGASGQPQHF. The DNA for the CDR3 is TGCGCCAGCAGTCAGGGGGCGTCGGGTCAGCCCCAGCATTTT.

This chain uses TRBV7-8 with TRBJ1-5, with TRBD1 matching 8 bases. The V gene's germline CDR1 is SGHVS and CDR2 FQNEAQ. Unmatched junction bases numbered 7, after V lost 0 bases and J lost 9 bases. The CDR3 covers 15 residues. CDR3 loop: CASSLASTGERPQHF. DNA of the CDR3: TGTGCCAGCAGCTTAGCTTCGACAGGGGAACGGCCCCAGCATTTT.

V gene TRBV9 combines with J gene TRBJ1-1; D is ambiguous. This CDR3 region has 14 residues. CDR1 is SGDLS, CDR2 YYNGEE, per germline. V was clipped by 3 bases and J by 3 bases, with 12 bases between them. CDR3 residues: CASSAWEGHTEAFF. The CDR3 bases are TGTGCCAGCAGCGCCTGGGAAGGGCACACTGAAGCTTTCTTT.

V usage is TRBV2 and J usage is TRBJ2-5; 12 nucleotides agree with TRBD2. CDR1 and CDR2 from the germline V gene are SNHLY and FYNNEI. The V gene end was trimmed by 6 bases and the J gene end by 5 bases; junction bases not matched to a gene: 7. CDR3 size: 15 residues. The CDR3, as DNA: TGTGCCAGCAGCCCGACTAGCGGGAGTGCTGAGACCCAGTACTTC. Translated: CASSPTSGSAETQYF.

This chain connects TRBV5-1 to TRBJ2-1; no firm D call. Germline loops: CDR1 SGHRS, CDR2 YFSETQ. This CDR3 contains 12 residues. Trimming removed 4 bases at V and 6 bases at J, with 8 bases between. The DNA for the CDR3 is TGCGCCAGCAGCCCGTCTTTCAATGAGCAGTTCTTC. The encoded protein is CASSPSFNEQFF.

The chain has TRBV6-4 and TRBJ2-3; D may be TRBD2 (6 bases). Germline values: CDR1 MRHNA, CDR2 SNTAGT. The V and J ends lost 7 bases and 2 bases respectively, with 16 bases between them. CDR3 length equals 15 residues. In DNA, the CDR3 is TGTGCCAGCATACAGTTAGGACTATCCACAGATACGCAGTATTTT. Protein: CASIQLGLSTDTQYF.

This clone showed up just once. This chain links TRBV6-5 with TRBJ2-7; D might be TRBD2 (6 bases). V lost 6 bases to trimming and J lost 1 base, with 16 bases between them. This CDR3 is built from 15 residues. Germline lookup yields CDR1 MNHEY and CDR2 SVGAGI. CDR3 sequence: CASSRASDQSYEQYF. The CDR3 DNA sequence: TGTGCCAGCAGCCGAGCTAGCGACCAATCCTACGAGCAGTACTTC.

The chain links TRBV28 to TRBJ1-1; D call uncertain. Germline-derived CDR1 and CDR2 are MDHEN and SYDVKM. The CDR3 totals 13 residues. Trimming removed 5 bases from V and 0 bases from J, with 7 bases in between. This CDR3 is CASSPPMNTEAFF. The CDR3 coding sequence is TGTGCCAGCAGTCCGCCCATGAACACTGAAGCTTTCTTT.

The chain recombines TRBV6-4 with TRBJ2-7; D not certain. Germline V lookup: CDR1 MRHNA, CDR2 SNTAGT. The V end lost 7 bases, the J end lost 4 bases, and 17 bases lay between the germline ends. This CDR3 comprises 14 residues. CDR3 residues: CASMFRDKGYEQYF. CDR3 DNA: TGTGCCAGCATGTTCCGCGATAAGGGTTACGAGCAGTACTTC.

This clone was seen a single time. V gene TRBV6-6 combines with J gene TRBJ2-2; no reliable D call. CDR3 length: 12 residues. V was pared by 4 bases and J by 4 bases, with 4 bases between. Germline V gene data show CDR1 as MNHNY and CDR2 as SVGAGI (reference sequence). This CDR3 is CASSLSTGELFF. The CDR3 nucleotides read TGTGCCAGCAGTTTGTCCACCGGGGAGCTGTTTTTT.

The chain employs TRBV18 and TRBJ1-2, with 7 positions matching TRBD1. Trimming removed 6 bases from V and 8 bases from J; junction bases left unmatched: 9. The germline V gene encodes CDR1 KGHSH and CDR2 LQKENI. The CDR3 sequence is 13 residues long. The CDR3 DNA follows: TGTGCCAGCTCCCAGGGACAGCCCGCCGGCTACACCTTC. It yields the protein CASSQGQPAGYTF.

As DNA, the CDR3 is TGCGCCAGCAGCCGCCCCGACGGGGAGTCCCGGTCACCCCTCCACTTT. This sequence encodes CASSRPDGESRSPLHF. The genes are TRBV4-1 and TRBJ1-6; D ambiguous. Trimming took off 4 bases at V and 10 bases at J, with 20 bases between the two ends. The CDR3 totals 16 residues. The germline V gene encodes CDR1 MGHRA and CDR2 YSYEKL.

The chain links TRBV19 to TRBJ2-5; TRBD2 might be the D (5 bases). The CDR3 extends over 12 amino acids. Deletions cut 5 bases from V and 8 bases from J, with 12 bases between. Germline values: CDR1 LNHDA, CDR2 SQIVND (reference sequence). The CDR3 protein is CASSDLPGTQYF. Here the CDR3 DNA reads TGTGCCAGTAGTGACCTCCCGGGAACCCAGTACTTC.

In this sample, this clone turned up a few times. The chain links TRBV19 to TRBJ2-3, with a tentative D call TRBD1 (6 bases). Germline V gives CDR1 LNHDA, CDR2 SQIVND (reference sequence). The CDR3 has 14 amino acids. Trimming took off 6 bases at V and 4 bases at J, with 14 bases between the two ends. The CDR3 sequence: CASRYQGRPDTQYF. The CDR3, as DNA: TGTGCCAGTAGATACCAGGGGCGGCCAGATACGCAGTATTTT.

The chain has TRBV4-1 and TRBJ1-3; D unclear. Germline CDR1 MGHRA, CDR2 YSYEKL. Trimming stripped 4 bases from V and 5 bases from J, with 12 bases between. The CDR3 is 14 amino acids. The CDR3 region has the DNA TGCGCCAGCAGCCTTCTGGGAGGACGAAACACCATATATTTT. It yields the protein CASSLLGGRNTIYF.

The chain uses TRBV19 and TRBJ1-5; 9 bases agree with TRBD1. Trimming cost V 5 bases and J 2 bases; bases outside gene matches: 10. The CDR3 consists of 17 residues. The germline gives CDR1 LNHDA, CDR2 SQIVND (reference sequence). The CDR3 reads CASSLQGAVRGNQPQHF. The CDR3 nucleotides read TGTGCCAGTAGTTTACAGGGGGCAGTTCGTGGCAATCAGCCCCAGCATTTT.

The chain recombines TRBV19 with TRBJ1-1; D is undetermined. Trimming cost V 2 bases and J 11 bases, with 15 bases left between them. The CDR3 runs to 13 residues. Germline V lookup: CDR1 LNHDA, CDR2 SQIVND (reference sequence). The CDR3 loop is CASSIPQPAQAFF. CDR3 bases: TGTGCCAGTAGTATACCGCAACCGGCGCAGGCTTTCTTT.